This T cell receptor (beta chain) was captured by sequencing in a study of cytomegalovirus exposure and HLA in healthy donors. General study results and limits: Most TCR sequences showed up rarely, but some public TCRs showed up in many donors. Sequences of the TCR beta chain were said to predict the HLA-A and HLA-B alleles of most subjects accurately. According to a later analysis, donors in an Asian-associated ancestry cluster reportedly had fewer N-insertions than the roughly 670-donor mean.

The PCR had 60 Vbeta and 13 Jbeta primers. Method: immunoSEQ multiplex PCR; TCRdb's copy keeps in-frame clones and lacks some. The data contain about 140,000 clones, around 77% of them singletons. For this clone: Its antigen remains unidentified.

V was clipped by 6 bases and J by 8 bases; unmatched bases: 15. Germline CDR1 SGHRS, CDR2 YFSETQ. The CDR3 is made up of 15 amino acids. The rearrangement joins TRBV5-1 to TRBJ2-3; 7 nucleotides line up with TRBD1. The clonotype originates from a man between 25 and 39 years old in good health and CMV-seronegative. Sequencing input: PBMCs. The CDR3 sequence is CASTTTTGSVRTQYF. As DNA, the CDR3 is TGCGCCAGCACCACTACGACAGGGTCGGTTCGTACGCAGTATTTT.